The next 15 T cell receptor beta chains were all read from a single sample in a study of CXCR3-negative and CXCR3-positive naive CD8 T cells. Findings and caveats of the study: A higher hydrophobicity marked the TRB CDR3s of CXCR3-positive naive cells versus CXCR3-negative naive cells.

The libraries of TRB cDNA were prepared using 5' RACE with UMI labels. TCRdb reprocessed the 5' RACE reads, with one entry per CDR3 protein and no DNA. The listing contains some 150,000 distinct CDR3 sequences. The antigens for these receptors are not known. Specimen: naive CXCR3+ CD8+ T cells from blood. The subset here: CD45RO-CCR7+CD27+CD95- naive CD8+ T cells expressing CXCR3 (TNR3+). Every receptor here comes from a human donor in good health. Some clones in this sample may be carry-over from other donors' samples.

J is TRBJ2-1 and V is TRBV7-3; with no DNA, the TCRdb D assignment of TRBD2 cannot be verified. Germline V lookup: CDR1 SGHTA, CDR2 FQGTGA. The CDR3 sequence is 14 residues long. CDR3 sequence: CASSLGTSDNEQFF. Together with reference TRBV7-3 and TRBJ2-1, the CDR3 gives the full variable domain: GAGVSQTPSNKVTEKGKYVELRCDPISGHTALYWYRQSLGQGPEFLIYFQGTGAADDSGLPNDRFFAVRPEGSVSTLKIQRTERGDSAVYLCASSLGTSDNEQFFGPGTRLTVL.

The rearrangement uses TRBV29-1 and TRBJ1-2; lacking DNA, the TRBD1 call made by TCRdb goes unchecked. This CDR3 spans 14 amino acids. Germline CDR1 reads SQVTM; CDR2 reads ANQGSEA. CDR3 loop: CSVPGQGGPYGYTF.

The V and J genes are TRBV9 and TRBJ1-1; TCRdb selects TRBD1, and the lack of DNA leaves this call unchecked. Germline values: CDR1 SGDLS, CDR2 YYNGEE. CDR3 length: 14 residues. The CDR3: CASSVGGVNTEAFF.

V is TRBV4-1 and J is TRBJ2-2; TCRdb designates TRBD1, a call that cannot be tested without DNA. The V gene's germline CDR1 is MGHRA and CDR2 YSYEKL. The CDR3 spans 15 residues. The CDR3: CASSQGGFGAGELFF.

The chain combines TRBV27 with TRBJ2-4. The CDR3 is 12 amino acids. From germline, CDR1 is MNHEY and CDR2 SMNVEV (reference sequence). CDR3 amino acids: CASGLAKNIQYF.

CDR3 in amino acids: CASGRAYEQYF. The rearrangement joins TRBV27 to TRBJ2-7; TCRdb gives TRBD1 as the D gene, but with no DNA this cannot be confirmed. Germline V CDR1 and CDR2: MNHEY, SMNVEV (reference sequence). CDR3 length: 11 residues.

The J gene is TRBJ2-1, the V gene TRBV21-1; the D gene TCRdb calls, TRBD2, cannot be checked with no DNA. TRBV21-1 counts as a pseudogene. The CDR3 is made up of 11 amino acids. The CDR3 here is CASTLGDFQFF.

The CDR3 here is CASSYGTDINEKLFF. The rearrangement joins TRBV5-1 to TRBJ1-4; TCRdb's D gene call, TRBD1, goes unchecked for lack of DNA. This CDR3 is 15 amino acids long. Germline assignment: CDR1 SGHRS and CDR2 YFSETQ. Looking up the rest from reference TRBV5-1 and TRBJ1-4 gives the full variable domain: KAGVTQTPRYLIKTRGQQVTLSCSPISGHRSVSWYQQTPGQGLQFLFEYFSETQRNKGNFPGRFSGRQFSNSRSEMNVSTLELGDSALYLCASSYGTDINEKLFFGSGTQLSVL.

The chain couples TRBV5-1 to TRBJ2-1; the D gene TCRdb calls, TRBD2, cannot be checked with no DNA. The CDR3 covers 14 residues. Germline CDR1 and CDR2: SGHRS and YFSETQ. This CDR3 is CANPLAGAYNEQFF.

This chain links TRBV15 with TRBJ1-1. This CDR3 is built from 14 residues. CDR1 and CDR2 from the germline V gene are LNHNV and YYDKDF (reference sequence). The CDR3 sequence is CATSASLAWTEAFF.

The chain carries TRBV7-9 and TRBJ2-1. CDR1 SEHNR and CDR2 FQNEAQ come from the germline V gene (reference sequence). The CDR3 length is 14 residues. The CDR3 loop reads CASVLTGSYNEQFF.

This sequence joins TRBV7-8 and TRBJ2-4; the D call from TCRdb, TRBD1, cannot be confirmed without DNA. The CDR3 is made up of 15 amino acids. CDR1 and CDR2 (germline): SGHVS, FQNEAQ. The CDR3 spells CASSLAIGTGGIQYF.

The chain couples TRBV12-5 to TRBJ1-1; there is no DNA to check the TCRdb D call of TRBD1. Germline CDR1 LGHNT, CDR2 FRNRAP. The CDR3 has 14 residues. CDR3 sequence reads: CASGYDRLNTEAFF.

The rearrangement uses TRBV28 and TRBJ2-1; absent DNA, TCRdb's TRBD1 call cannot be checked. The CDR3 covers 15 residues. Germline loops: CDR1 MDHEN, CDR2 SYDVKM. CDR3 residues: CASSLYRDRYNEQFF.

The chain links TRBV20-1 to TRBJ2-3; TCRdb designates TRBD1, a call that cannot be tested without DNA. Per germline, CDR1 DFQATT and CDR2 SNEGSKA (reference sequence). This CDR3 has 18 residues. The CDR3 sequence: CSARDSVIGTVHTDTQYF.